These T cell receptor beta chains were read from a single sample in a study of cytomegalovirus exposure and HLA in healthy donors. Profiling relied on immunoSEQ multiplex PCR, and the TCRdb table lists in-frame clones only, not all of them. The sample shows about 150,000 clones, 65% to 70% of them seen only once. The sequencing input was PBMCs. Receptors were obtained from a man aged 25-45 years in good health and CMV-seropositive. Each CDR3 is given with its conserved first and last residue. The D gene is left open where the match is weak. A row's size may be missing; if present it is once, few, many or a size class.

clone_size | d_call | j_call | v_call | cdr3_nt | cdr3_aa
few | NA | TRBJ2-7 | TRBV5-1 | TGCGCCAGCAGCTTGTCACAGAGCTCCTACGAGCAGTACTTC | CASSLSQSSYEQYF
once | NA | TRBJ1-5 | TRBV11-3 | TGTGCCAGCAGCTACAGGGTGGCCCTTACCAATCAGCCCCAGCATTTT | CASSYRVALTNQPQHF
NA | NA | TRBJ1-1 | TRBV4-2 | TGTGCCAGCAGCCTAGTCGGGGGCACTGAAGCTTTCTTT | CASSLVGGTEAFF
NA | TRBD1 | TRBJ2-2 | TRBV4-1 | TGCGCCAGCAGCCATCAGACAGGGGGCTTCGGCGGGGAGCTGTTTTTT | CASSHQTGGFGGELFF
many | NA | TRBJ1-2 | TRBV5-4 | TGCGCCAGCAGCCAATTACCCTTCACAGAAGCTAACTATGGCTACACCTTC | CASSQLPFTEANYGYTF
NA | NA | TRBJ1-1 | TRBV13 | TGTGCCAGCAGCTTAGGTGTCTTGAACACTGAAGCTTTCTTT | CASSLGVLNTEAFF
NA | TRBD2 | TRBJ2-1 | TRBV7-6 | TGTGCCAGCAGCTTAGGATCTTTGCGGGAGTATGAGCAGTTCTTC | CASSLGSLREYEQFF
NA | TRBD1 | TRBJ1-2 | TRBV27 | TGTGCCAGCAACCGGAGACAGGGAATAGGAGGCTACACCTTC | CASNRRQGIGGYTF
few | NA | TRBJ2-1 | TRBV5-1 | TGCGCCAGCAGCTTGCCTCGGGGTAGCGTGGCGCAAAGAAGCTCCTACAATGAGCAGTTCTTC | CASSLPRGSVAQRSSYNEQFF
few | TRBD2 | TRBJ2-1 | TRBV9 | TGTGCCAGCAGCGTAGTAGCGCTTGGACTAGCGGGAGACTACAATGAGCAGTTCTTC | CASSVVALGLAGDYNEQFF
NA | TRBD2 | TRBJ2-1 | TRBV5-4 | TGTGCCAGCAGCTTTCTAGCGGGGTACAATGAGCAGTTCTTC | CASSFLAGYNEQFF
NA | TRBD2 | TRBJ2-3 | TRBV28 | TGTGCCAGCAGACCAACTAGCGGGAGGGCCCAGGGAGATACGCAGTATTTT | CASRPTSGRAQGDTQYF
NA | TRBD1 | TRBJ1-1 | TRBV5-1 | TGCGCCAGCAGCTCACGAGACAGGGGGCACACTGAAGCTTTCTTT | CASSSRDRGHTEAFF
NA | NA | TRBJ2-1 | TRBV7-9 | TGTGCCAGTTGGACAGACCACTCCTACAATGAGCAGTTCTTC | CASWTDHSYNEQFF
NA | NA | TRBJ2-7 | TRBV18 | TGTGCCAGCTCACCACCGCCGCAGGGCTACCATAGCGAGCAGTACTTC | CASSPPPQGYHSEQYF
NA | NA | TRBJ1-1 | TRBV7-9 | TGTTCCAGCAGCTCTTCGGTATTAAGGGAGGAGATGAACACTGAAGCTTTCTTT | CSSSSSVLREEMNTEAFF
NA | TRBD2 | TRBJ2-3 | TRBV11-2 | TGTGCCAGCAGCAGCCGACTAGCGGAAGCGGATACGCAGTATTTT | CASSSRLAEADTQYF
NA | NA | TRBJ1-3 | TRBV28 | TGTGCCACCCAAGATCCGACAGTTTACTCTGGAAACACCATATATTTT | CATQDPTVYSGNTIYF
NA | NA | TRBJ2-1 | TRBV4-1 | TGCGCCAGCAGCTCCCGAGGTGGCGGGACTGAGCAGTTCTTC | CASSSRGGGTEQFF
few | NA | TRBJ1-1 | TRBV11-3 | TGTGCCAGCAGCCGTAAAATTACAAGTGAAGCTTTCTTT | CASSRKITSEAFF
NA | TRBD1 | TRBJ1-2 | TRBV7-2 | TGTGCCAGCAGCTTAGGGGGACAGCTCCGGGGTGGCTACACCTTC | CASSLGGQLRGGYTF
NA | NA | TRBJ1-1 | TRBV4-1 | TGCGCCAGCAGCCAAGGACATGGCTCAGCCACTGAAGCTTTCTTT | CASSQGHGSATEAFF
NA | TRBD2 | TRBJ2-1 | TRBV7-3 | TGTGCCAGCAGCCGAGCGGGAGGGTTCAACAATGAGCAGTTCTTC | CASSRAGGFNNEQFF
NA | TRBD2 | TRBJ2-7 | TRBV13 | TGTGCCAGCAGCTTAGGACTAGCGGGAAACTACGAGCAGTACTTC | CASSLGLAGNYEQYF
NA | TRBD1 | TRBJ1-2 | TRBV28 | TGTGCCAGCAGAGGGACAGTATACGGCTACACCTTC | CASRGTVYGYTF
NA | TRBD2 | TRBJ2-1 | TRBV19 | TGTGCCAGTAGTATTGGGCTAGCGGTTGAGCAGTTCTTC | CASSIGLAVEQFF
few | TRBD2 | TRBJ2-1 | TRBV14 | TGTGCCAGCAGCCAAGCCACGACTAGCGGAGTTTCCTACAATGAGCAGTTCTTC | CASSQATTSGVSYNEQFF
NA | TRBD1 | TRBJ1-3 | TRBV10-3 | TGTGCCTCGGGGCAGGGGGCGGCTGGAAACACCATATATTTT | CASGQGAAGNTIYF
NA | TRBD1 | TRBJ2-1 | TRBV7-9 | TGTGCCAGCAGCTTAGAGGGGGCGCCCTACAATGAGCAGTTCTTC | CASSLEGAPYNEQFF
few | NA | TRBJ1-1 | TRBV6-5 | TGTGCCAGCAGTTCAGGACAGATGAACACTGAAGCTTTCTTT | CASSSGQMNTEAFF